These 5 T cell receptor beta chains originate from one sample sequenced in a study of T-cell reconstitution after alpha-beta-depleted transplantation in children. Unique molecular identifiers featured in how the TCRbeta library was prepared. TCRdb fed the PCR reads into MiXCR, producing one record per CDR3 protein. The top ten clones hold 5% to 7% of a sample with hundreds of thousands of distinct CDR3 sequences, 8% to 9.5% of them seen once. Here the sequenced sample was PBMCs from the stem cell graft donor, taken from the stem cell graft. Receptor source: a human donor who donated a stem cell graft to a child with acute lymphoblastic leukemia.

This clonotype was seen many times. This chain joins TRBV5-1 and TRBJ2-1, with a possible D match to TRBD1 (6 bases). Trimming took off 1 base at V and 8 bases at J, with 16 bases between the two ends. This CDR3 comprises 15 residues. Germline V lookup: CDR1 SGHRS, CDR2 YFSETQ. CDR3 DNA: TGCGCCAGCAGCTTGTATATGTCAGGGGTCGATGAGCAGTTCTTC. Residues: CASSLYMSGVDEQFF.

This clonotype was seen a few times. V is TRBV2 and J is TRBJ1-6, with 9 bases aligning to TRBD1. The CDR3 has 14 residues. Per the germline V gene, CDR1 is SNHLY and CDR2 is FYNNEI. V shed 7 bases, J shed 4 bases, and the junction held 2 bases outside the gene matches. In DNA, the CDR3 is TGTGCCAGCAACAGGGGGCCGTATAATTCACCCCTCCACTTT. It codes for CASNRGPYNSPLHF.

This clonotype was seen at least ten times. The rearrangement joins TRBV5-1 to TRBJ2-1; 11 bases are a match to TRBD2. The CDR3 spans 16 residues. V trimming: 4 bases; J trimming: 7 bases; junction bases outside the gene matches: 10. Germline CDR1 reads SGHRS; CDR2 reads YFSETQ. Written as DNA, the CDR3 is TGCGCCAGCAGCGCGGTAGCGGGGGGGCCGGGGAATGAGCAGTTCTTC. It codes for CASSAVAGGPGNEQFF.

The V gene is TRBV9, the J gene TRBJ1-2; no definite D call. The V gene lost 3 bases and the J gene lost 8 bases, with 8 bases spanning the gap. The V gene's germline CDR1 is SGDLS and CDR2 YYNGEE. The CDR3 covers 11 residues. The CDR3 coding sequence is TGTGCCAGCAGCGGGCGACCAGGCTACACCTTC. This sequence encodes CASSGRPGYTF.

This clonotype was seen more than once but under ten times. For the CDR3, the DNA is TGTGCCAGCAGCGTAGCGGGACGGGGCGGGGAGACCCAGTACTTC. Translated, it gives CASSVAGRGGETQYF. This chain connects TRBV9 to TRBJ2-5, with D tentatively TRBD1 or TRBD2 (5 bases each). The CDR3 contains 15 residues. With 0 bases removed from V and 5 bases from J, the gap between germline ends came to 14 bases. Germline V lookup: CDR1 SGDLS, CDR2 YYNGEE.